Given below is one T cell receptor beta chain in context. This specimen belongs to a study of blood T cell repertoires in COVID-19. About the research overall: PBMCs, B-cell-depleted T cells, or T cells provided the cDNA or gDNA that made up the material.

Cohorts were determined from participant-reported clinical history. Two negative PCRs, clearance, or symptom resolution characterized the recovered Cohort 3 donors. Methods used by the authors: Amplified reference gene primers provided the basis for estimating nucleated cell counts. Here immunoSEQ multiplex PCR was the method, and the copy in TCRdb shows in-frame clones only, minus some. The V and J calls and clone size were taken over from that table, and D and trimming were inferred from the DNA. The repertoire holds approximately 200,000 clones, with around 90% as singletons. This clonotype was sampled from a man aged 25-40 years who had recovered from COVID-19. Input material: PBMCs or T cells enriched from blood (not recorded which).

CDR3 nucleotide sequence: TGCGCCAGCAGAGGAGGGGGCTCCAGCTCCTACAATGAGCAGTTCTTC. Its protein is CASRGGGSSSYNEQFF. The rearrangement joins TRBV10-2 to TRBJ2-1, with D possibly matching TRBD1 (7 bases). The germline V and J ends were trimmed by 6 bases and 0 bases, with 15 bases remaining between them. The CDR3 totals 16 residues. Germline V gene data show CDR1 as WSHSY and CDR2 as SAAADI.